What follows are 14 T cell receptor beta chains derived from one specimen sequenced in a study of shared clonotypes between healthy human individuals (dated by TCRdb to between 2020 and 2021). Library preparation was by the immunoSEQ multiplex PCR assay. Imported from immuneACCESS, the table was reduced by TCRdb to in-frame sequences with V and J called. These copies leave out some clones; in studies compared against another copy, an unresolved V gene accounts for under half, and the cause of the remainder is not known. For this sample there are over 2 million clones; 85% to 95% appear just once. Jointly, the top ten make up 0.13% of the sample. The sequenced sample consisted of naive CD4+ T cells sorted from blood. The sample's cell subset or site label, in plain terms: CD45RA+ positively selected. The receptors were gathered from a man aged 18 to 30 in good health.

The chain links TRBV6-4 to TRBJ1-5; 12 positions agree with TRBD1. J lost 4 bases, V lost 4 bases, and 8 bases had no gene match. Germline V gives CDR1 MRHNA, CDR2 SNTAGT. This CDR3 has 17 amino acids. CDR3 nucleotide sequence: TGTGCCAGCAGTGTAAGGGACAGGGGGCCTTTTAATCAGCCCCAGCATTTT. Translating it yields CASSVRDRGPFNQPQHF.

This clone appeared a single time. The rearrangement links TRBV4-1 to TRBJ1-2; 8 bases align to TRBD1. V lost 4 bases, J lost 3 bases, and 7 bases stayed unmatched. This CDR3 contains 15 residues. Per germline, CDR1 MGHRA and CDR2 YSYEKL. The CDR3 nucleotides are TGCGCCAGCAGCCTAGACAGGGGCCGGGACTATGGCTACACCTTC. Translation: CASSLDRGRDYGYTF.

The rearrangement joins TRBV20-1 to TRBJ2-5, with D unresolved. CDR3 length: 10 residues. CDR1 and CDR2 (germline): DFQATT, SNEGSKA (reference sequence). The germline V and J ends were trimmed by 6 bases and 3 bases, with 5 bases remaining between them. CDR3 sequence (DNA): TGCAGTGCACAAGAAGAGACCCAGTACTTC. This codes for CSAQEETQYF.

The gene calls are TRBV5-6 and TRBJ1-6; a weak D match, TRBD1 (6 bases). V gave up 1 base and J gave up 5 bases, with 10 bases separating them. Germline lookup yields CDR1 SGHDT and CDR2 YYEEEE. This CDR3 has 15 amino acids. The chain's CDR3 is CASSLPGVHNSPLHF. CDR3 DNA sequence: TGTGCCAGCAGCTTGCCAGGGGTCCATAATTCACCCCTCCACTTT.

V usage is TRBV5-1 and J usage is TRBJ2-7; 9 nucleotides align to TRBD1. The J segment lost 5 bases and the V segment lost 3 bases, leaving 9 bases of the junction unmatched. The CDR3 contains 15 residues. CDR1 and CDR2 from the germline V gene are SGHRS and YFSETQ. The CDR3: CASSSWTGVNDEQYF. CDR3 sequence (DNA): TGCGCCAGCAGCTCCTGGACAGGGGTTAATGACGAGCAGTACTTC.

The chain employs TRBV5-1 and TRBJ1-1; 9 nucleotides agree with TRBD1. Trimming at V came to 4 bases and at J to 3 bases, leaving 10 bases not matched to a gene. From germline, CDR1 is SGHRS and CDR2 YFSETQ. This CDR3 is 16 amino acids long. DNA of the CDR3: TGCGCCAGCAGCGTTACAGGGGGCATCGGGTACACTGAAGCTTTCTTT. Translating gives CASSVTGGIGYTEAFF.

The chain carries TRBV7-3 and TRBJ2-7, with D perhaps given as TRBD1 or TRBD2 (5 bases each). CDR3 length: 13 residues. Trimming took 5 bases from V and 4 from J, leaving 12 bases between them. Germline assignment: CDR1 SGHTA and CDR2 FQGTGA. The CDR3 DNA follows: TGTGCCAGCAGCCCCCGATGGGGGTACGAGCAGTACTTC. The encoded protein is CASSPRWGYEQYF.

A single count supports this clone. The chain uses TRBV14 and TRBJ1-3; D gene ambiguous. Per germline, CDR1 SGHDN and CDR2 FVKESK. V was cut by 1 base and J by 3 bases, with 10 bases left in between. The CDR3 loop spans 15 amino acids. The CDR3 DNA is TGTGCCAGCAGCCAAGTCGCACAGAGTGGAAACACCATATATTTT. As protein: CASSQVAQSGNTIYF.

This chain uses TRBV25-1 with TRBJ2-5; 8 nucleotides agree with TRBD1. Germline CDR1 reads MGHDK; CDR2 reads SYGVNS. V was clipped by 2 bases and J by 5 bases; unmatched bases: 4. This CDR3 has 14 amino acids. CDR3 sequence reads: CASSEPGGAETQYF. CDR3 bases: TGTGCCAGCAGTGAACCAGGGGGCGCTGAGACCCAGTACTTC. Full variable domain (missing parts from reference TRBV25-1 and TRBJ2-5): EADIYQTPRYLVIGTGKKITLECSQTMGHDKMYWYQQDPGMELHLIHYSYGVNSTEKGDLSSESTVSRIRTEHFPLTLESARPSHTSQYLCASSEPGGAETQYFGPGTRLLVL.

This clone is a singleton in its sample. This sample also contains other DNA sequences that code for the same CDR3. The chain combines TRBV2 with TRBJ1-5; the D gene is possibly TRBD1 (5 bases). V was cut by 6 bases and J by 2 bases, with 8 bases left in between. The CDR3 spans 13 residues. Germline V CDR1 and CDR2: SNHLY, FYNNEI. The CDR3 nucleotides are TGTGCCAGCAGGGGGGAGGGCAATCAGCCCCAGCATTTT. The encoded protein is CASRGEGNQPQHF.

This clone has a single count. The same CDR3 also results from other DNA sequences found in this sample. The genes are TRBV10-3 and TRBJ2-3, with D unclear. The CDR3 is 12 residues long. V was pared by 6 bases and J by 2 bases, with 6 bases between. From germline, CDR1 is ENHRY and CDR2 SYGVKD. CDR3 sequence (DNA): TGTGCCATCAGGGGCCCCACAGATACGCAGTATTTT. This codes for CAIRGPTDTQYF.

The V and J genes are TRBV5-4 and TRBJ1-1; D is perhaps TRBD1 (5 bases). The CDR3 runs to 14 residues. Trimming left V 1 base short and J 1 base short, with 8 bases between. Germline V gene data show CDR1 as SGHNT and CDR2 as YYREEE (reference sequence). CDR3 DNA: TGTGCCAGCAGCTTGCTTGGGGGGAACACTGAAGCTTTCTTT. This sequence encodes CASSLLGGNTEAFF.

The chain carries TRBV19 and TRBJ2-5; weak D call: TRBD1 (5 bases). The V end lost 3 bases, the J end lost 4 bases, and 12 bases lay between the germline ends. The germline V gene encodes CDR1 LNHDA and CDR2 SQIVND (reference sequence). CDR3 length: 14 amino acids. In DNA, the CDR3 is TGTGCCAGTAGTATGACAGCGTCGGGAGAGACCCAGTACTTC. The encoded protein is CASSMTASGETQYF.

The CDR3 bases are TGTGCCAGCAGCTTAGGCGACTGGCGGGCTAGCGGGGGGTACAATGAGCAGTTCTTC. Its translation: CASSLGDWRASGGYNEQFF. The genes are TRBV11-3 and TRBJ2-1, with 11 positions matching TRBD2. CDR1 is SGHNT, CDR2 YENEEA, per germline. The length of the CDR3 is 19 residues. Trimming took 1 base from V and 4 from J; bases not matched to a gene: 12.